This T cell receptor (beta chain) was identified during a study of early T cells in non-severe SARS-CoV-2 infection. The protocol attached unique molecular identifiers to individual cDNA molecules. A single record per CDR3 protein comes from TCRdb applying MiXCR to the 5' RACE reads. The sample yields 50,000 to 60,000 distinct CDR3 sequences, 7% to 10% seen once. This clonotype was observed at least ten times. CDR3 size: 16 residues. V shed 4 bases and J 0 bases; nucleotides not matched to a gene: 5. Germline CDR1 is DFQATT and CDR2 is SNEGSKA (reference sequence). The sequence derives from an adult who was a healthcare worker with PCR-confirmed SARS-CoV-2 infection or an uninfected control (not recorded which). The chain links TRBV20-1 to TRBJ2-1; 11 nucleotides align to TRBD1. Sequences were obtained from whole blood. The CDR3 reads CSAIPGTGGSYNEQFF. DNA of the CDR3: TGCAGTGCTATCCCCGGGACAGGGGGCTCCTACAATGAGCAGTTCTTC.